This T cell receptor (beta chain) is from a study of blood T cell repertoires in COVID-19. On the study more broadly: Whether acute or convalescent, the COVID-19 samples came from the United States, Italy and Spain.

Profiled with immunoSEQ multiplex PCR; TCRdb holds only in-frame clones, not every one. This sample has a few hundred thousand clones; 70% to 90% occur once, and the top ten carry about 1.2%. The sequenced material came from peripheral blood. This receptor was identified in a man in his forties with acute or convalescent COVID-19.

The CDR3 region has the DNA TGTGCCAGCAGTACAGGTTTCTTTGGCTACACCTTC. Its protein product is CASSTGFFGYTF. J is TRBJ1-2 and V is TRBV12-3 or TRBV12-4; the D gene is possibly TRBD1 (5 bases). The CDR3 spans 12 residues. V shed 5 bases and J shed 7 bases, with 11 bases lying between them.